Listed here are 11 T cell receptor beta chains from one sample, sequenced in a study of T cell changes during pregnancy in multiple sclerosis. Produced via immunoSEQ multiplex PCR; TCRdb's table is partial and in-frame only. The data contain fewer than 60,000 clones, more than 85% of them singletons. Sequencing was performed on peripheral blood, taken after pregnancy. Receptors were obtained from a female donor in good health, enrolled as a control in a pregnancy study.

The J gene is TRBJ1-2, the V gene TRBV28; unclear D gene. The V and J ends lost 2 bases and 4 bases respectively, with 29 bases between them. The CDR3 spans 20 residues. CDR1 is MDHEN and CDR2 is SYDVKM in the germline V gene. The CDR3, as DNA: TGTGCCAGCAGTTTAGGCCAGCAGTTTTCTCTCCGGCCGCGGTTCTATGGCTACACCTTC. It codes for CASSLGQQFSLRPRFYGYTF.

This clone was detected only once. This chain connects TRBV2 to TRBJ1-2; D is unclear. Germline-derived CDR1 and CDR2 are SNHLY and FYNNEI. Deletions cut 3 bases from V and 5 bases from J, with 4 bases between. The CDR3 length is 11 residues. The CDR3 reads CASSDPYGYTF. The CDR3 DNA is TGTGCCAGCAGTGATCCGTATGGCTACACCTTC.

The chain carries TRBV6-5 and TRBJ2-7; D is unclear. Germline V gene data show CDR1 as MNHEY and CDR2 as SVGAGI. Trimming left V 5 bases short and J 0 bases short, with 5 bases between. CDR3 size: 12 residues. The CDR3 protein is CASSDSSYEQYF. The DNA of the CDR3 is TGTGCCAGCAGTGATAGCTCCTACGAGCAGTACTTC.

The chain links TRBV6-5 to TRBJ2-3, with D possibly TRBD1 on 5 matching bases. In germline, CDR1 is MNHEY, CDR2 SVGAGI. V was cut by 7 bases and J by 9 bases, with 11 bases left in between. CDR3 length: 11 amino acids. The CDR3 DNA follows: TGTGCCAGCAAAGGGGTGGAGACGCAGTATTTT. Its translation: CASKGVETQYF.

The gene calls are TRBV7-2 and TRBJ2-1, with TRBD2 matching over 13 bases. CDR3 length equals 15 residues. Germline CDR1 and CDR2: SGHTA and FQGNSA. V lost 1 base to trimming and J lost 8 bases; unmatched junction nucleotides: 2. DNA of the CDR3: TGTGCCAGCAGCTTAGAACTAGCGGGAGGGGATGAGCAGTTCTTC. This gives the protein CASSLELAGGDEQFF.

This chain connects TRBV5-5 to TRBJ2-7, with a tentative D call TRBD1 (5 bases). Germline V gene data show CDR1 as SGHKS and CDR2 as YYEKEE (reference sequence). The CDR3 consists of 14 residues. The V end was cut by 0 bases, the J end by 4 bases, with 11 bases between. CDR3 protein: CASSLDQGTYEQYF. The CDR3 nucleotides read TGTGCCAGCAGCTTGGACCAGGGTACTTACGAGCAGTACTTC.

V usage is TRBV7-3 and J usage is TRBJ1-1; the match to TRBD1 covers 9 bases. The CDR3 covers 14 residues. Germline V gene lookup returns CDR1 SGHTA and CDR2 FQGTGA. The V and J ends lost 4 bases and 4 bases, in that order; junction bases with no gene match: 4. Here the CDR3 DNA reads TGTGCCAGCAGCTCACAGGGGGCAAGCACTGAAGCTTTCTTT. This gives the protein CASSSQGASTEAFF.

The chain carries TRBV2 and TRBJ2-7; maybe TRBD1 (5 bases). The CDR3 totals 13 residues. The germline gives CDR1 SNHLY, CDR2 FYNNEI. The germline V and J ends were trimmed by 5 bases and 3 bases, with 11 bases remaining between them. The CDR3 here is CASSLTGDYEQYF. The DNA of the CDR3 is TGTGCCAGCAGTCTTACAGGAGACTACGAGCAGTACTTC. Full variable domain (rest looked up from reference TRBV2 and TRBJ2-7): EPEVTQTPSHQVTQMGQEVILRCVPISNHLYFYWYRQILGQKVEFLVSFYNNEISEKSEIFDDQFSVERPDGSNFTLKIRSTKLEDSAMYFCASSLTGDYEQYFGPGTRLTVT.

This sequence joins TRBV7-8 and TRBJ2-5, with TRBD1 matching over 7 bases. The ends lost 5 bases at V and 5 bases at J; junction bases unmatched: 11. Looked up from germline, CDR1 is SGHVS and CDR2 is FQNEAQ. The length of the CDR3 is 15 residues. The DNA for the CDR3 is TGTGCCAGCAGCCTGAATACAGGGGCCCAGGAGACCCAGTACTTC. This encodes CASSLNTGAQETQYF.

DNA of the CDR3: TGTGCCAGCAGCCGGGTTGCCTCCTCCTACAATGAGCAGTTCTTC. Translation gives CASSRVASSYNEQFF. The V call is TRBV6-5, the J call TRBJ2-1; D gene unclear. V was cut by 6 bases and J by 0 bases, with 12 bases left in between. CDR1 is MNHEY, CDR2 SVGAGI, per germline. This CDR3 spans 15 amino acids.

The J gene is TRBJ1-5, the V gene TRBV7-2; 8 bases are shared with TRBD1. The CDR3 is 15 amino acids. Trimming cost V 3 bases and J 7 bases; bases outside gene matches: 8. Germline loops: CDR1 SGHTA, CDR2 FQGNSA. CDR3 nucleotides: TGTGCCAGCAGCTTCGGGACAGGACTAGGGCAGCCCCAGCATTTT. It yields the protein CASSFGTGLGQPQHF.